This T cell receptor (beta chain) was documented in a study of blood T cell repertoires in COVID-19. Study-level background: COVID-19 samples collected from the United States, Italy and Spain covered acute and convalescent phases. T cells, B-cell-depleted T cells, or PBMCs supplied cDNA or gDNA.

V lost 3 bases to trimming and J lost 0 bases, with 11 bases between them. CDR1 KGHSH and CDR2 LQKENI come from the germline V gene. This CDR3 spans 15 amino acids. This clone was observed a handful of times. As originally analysed: The authors estimated nucleated cell counts from reference gene primer amplification. The data were produced by immunoSEQ multiplex PCR, yet TCRdb's version contains in-frame clones alone and is incomplete. V and J calls and clone size are given by that table; D and trimming were obtained from the DNA. This repertoire shows more than 85,000 clones, less than 90% found once; its top ten account for 18%.

The rearrangement links TRBV18 to TRBJ1-2, with D uncertain. Sequences were obtained from peripheral blood. The clonotype comes from an older woman with acute or convalescent COVID-19. DNA for the CDR3: TGTGCCAGCTCACCTATTGACCGGGCTAACTATGGCTACACCTTC. This sequence encodes CASSPIDRANYGYTF.